A selection of T cell receptor beta chains follows, all from one sample in a study of blood T cell repertoires in COVID-19. Libraries were prepared by immunoSEQ multiplex PCR; TCRdb keeps only in-frame clonotypes and omits some of them. The data show about 230,000 clones, around 85% seen once. The source material was peripheral blood. Source of these receptors: a woman at least 80 years old with acute or convalescent COVID-19. Both conserved end residues are part of each CDR3. D genes are given only for firm matches. Expanded clones are given a class, and other clones once, few, many or no size at all.

j_call: TRBJ1-1
clone_size: few
d_call: TRBD1
v_call: TRBV5-1
cdr3_nt: TGCGCCAGCAGCCGCCTGGGACAGGGGGTCCTGAACACTGAAGCTTTCTTT
cdr3_aa: CASSRLGQGVLNTEAFF

j_call: TRBJ2-7
clone_size: NA
d_call: NA
v_call: TRBV27
cdr3_nt: TGTGCCAGCAGTTTTCGAGACAGGGAGGCCGAGCAGTACTTC
cdr3_aa: CASSFRDREAEQYF

j_call: TRBJ1-1
clone_size: once
d_call: NA
v_call: TRBV5-1
cdr3_nt: TGCGCCAGCAGCTTGGTGGCCAGTAACACTGAAGCTTTCTTT
cdr3_aa: CASSLVASNTEAFF

j_call: TRBJ2-2
clone_size: once
d_call: TRBD2
v_call: TRBV5-1
cdr3_nt: TGCGCCAGCAGCTTGACTAGCGGAAGGAACACCGGGGAGCTGTTTTTT
cdr3_aa: CASSLTSGRNTGELFF

j_call: TRBJ1-1
clone_size: NA
d_call: NA
v_call: TRBV5-4
cdr3_nt: TGTGCCAGCAGCAGCGGGACGAACACTGAAGCTTTCTTT
cdr3_aa: CASSSGTNTEAFF

j_call: TRBJ2-2
clone_size: NA
d_call: TRBD2
v_call: TRBV19
cdr3_nt: TGTGCCAGTAGTTCGGGACTAGCTAGCGGGGAGCTGTTTTTT
cdr3_aa: CASSSGLASGELFF

j_call: TRBJ2-2
clone_size: NA
d_call: NA
v_call: TRBV19
cdr3_nt: TGTGCCAGCGACCCCACAGGGTCCTCCACCGGGGAGCTGTTTTTT
cdr3_aa: CASDPTGSSTGELFF

j_call: TRBJ1-2
clone_size: once
d_call: NA
v_call: TRBV3-1/TRBV3-2
cdr3_nt: TGTGCCAGCAGCCTCGCTCCGTATCAGGTGCATGGCTACACCTTC
cdr3_aa: CASSLAPYQVHGYTF

j_call: TRBJ2-2
clone_size: NA
d_call: TRBD1
v_call: TRBV5-1
cdr3_nt: TGCGCCAGCAGGTTGGACAGGGGGAGGACCGGGGAGCTGTTTTTT
cdr3_aa: CASRLDRGRTGELFF

j_call: TRBJ2-3
clone_size: NA
d_call: NA
v_call: TRBV5-1
cdr3_nt: TGCGCCAGCAACACTGGGCCCCTATTAACAGATACGCAGTATTTT
cdr3_aa: CASNTGPLLTDTQYF

j_call: TRBJ2-7
clone_size: NA
d_call: NA
v_call: TRBV2
cdr3_nt: TGTGCCAGCAGCGAAGGGATCTTAGCCCTCTACGAGCAGTACTTC
cdr3_aa: CASSEGILALYEQYF

j_call: TRBJ2-2
clone_size: few
d_call: TRBD2
v_call: TRBV28
cdr3_nt: TGTGCCAGCAGTCTCGGGACTAGCCGGGAGCTGTTTTTT
cdr3_aa: CASSLGTSRELFF

j_call: TRBJ2-5
clone_size: few
d_call: NA
v_call: TRBV25-1
cdr3_nt: TGTGCCAGCAGTCCCCGGGTAGCTGGAGAGACCCAGTACTTC
cdr3_aa: CASSPRVAGETQYF

j_call: TRBJ2-5
clone_size: NA
d_call: NA
v_call: TRBV16
cdr3_nt: TGTGCCAGCAGCCAATCTCCGGTGGGGCCGGAGACCCAGTACTTC
cdr3_aa: CASSQSPVGPETQYF

j_call: TRBJ2-3
clone_size: NA
d_call: NA
v_call: TRBV11-1
cdr3_nt: TGTGCCAGCAGCTTAGTACTGGGCTTCCGCACAGATACGCAGTATTTT
cdr3_aa: CASSLVLGFRTDTQYF

j_call: TRBJ2-1
clone_size: NA
d_call: TRBD2
v_call: TRBV7-2
cdr3_nt: TGTGCCAGCACCGGACTAGCGGGGGGTAACAATGAGCAGTTCTTC
cdr3_aa: CASTGLAGGNNEQFF

j_call: TRBJ2-1
clone_size: NA
d_call: TRBD2
v_call: TRBV3-1/TRBV3-2
cdr3_nt: TGTGCCAGCAGCCAAGTAGCGGGGGGGCGCGGTGAGCAGTTCTTC
cdr3_aa: CASSQVAGGRGEQFF

j_call: TRBJ1-2
clone_size: few
d_call: TRBD1
v_call: TRBV12-3/TRBV12-4
cdr3_nt: TGTGCCAGCAGTCCCGGGACAGGGGAAGGCTACACCTTC
cdr3_aa: CASSPGTGEGYTF

j_call: TRBJ1-6
clone_size: few
d_call: NA
v_call: TRBV4-2
cdr3_nt: TGTGCCAGCAGCCAAGGAGGCAGAGTCTCCTCACCCCTCCACTTT
cdr3_aa: CASSQGGRVSSPLHF

j_call: TRBJ2-1
clone_size: NA
d_call: TRBD1
v_call: TRBV27
cdr3_nt: TGTGCCAGCAGTTTACGGGGACAGGGAGCCTACAATGAGCAGTTCTTC
cdr3_aa: CASSLRGQGAYNEQFF

j_call: TRBJ2-1
clone_size: once
d_call: TRBD2
v_call: TRBV3-1/TRBV3-2
cdr3_nt: TGTGCCAGCAGCCAAGATCTGGCAGGGACTAACAATGAGCAGTTCTTC
cdr3_aa: CASSQDLAGTNNEQFF

j_call: TRBJ1-4
clone_size: NA
d_call: NA
v_call: TRBV25-1
cdr3_nt: TGTGCCAGCAGTGAATATCGTGCAACTAATGAAAAACTGTTTTTT
cdr3_aa: CASSEYRATNEKLFF

j_call: TRBJ2-5
clone_size: NA
d_call: TRBD1
v_call: TRBV11-1
cdr3_nt: TGTGCCAGCTCCACAGGGGGCAGGTTACTAGAGACCCAGTACTTC
cdr3_aa: CASSTGGRLLETQYF

j_call: TRBJ2-3
clone_size: NA
d_call: TRBD2
v_call: TRBV7-6
cdr3_nt: TGTGCCAGCAGCTTAGGGCAGCGGGGGGGCACAGATACGCAGTATTTT
cdr3_aa: CASSLGQRGGTDTQYF

j_call: TRBJ2-3
clone_size: many
d_call: TRBD2
v_call: TRBV6-5
cdr3_nt: TGTGCCAGCAGTAGCGGGGGGCTAACAGATACGCAGTATTTT
cdr3_aa: CASSSGGLTDTQYF

j_call: TRBJ2-1
clone_size: NA
d_call: TRBD1
v_call: TRBV29-1
cdr3_nt: TGCAGCGGTGAGGGACAGGAGACCTACAATGAGCAGTTCTTC
cdr3_aa: CSGEGQETYNEQFF

j_call: TRBJ2-7
clone_size: once
d_call: NA
v_call: TRBV5-6
cdr3_nt: TGTGCCAGCAGCTGGGGAATTAGCGACGAGCAGTACTTC
cdr3_aa: CASSWGISDEQYF

j_call: TRBJ2-5
clone_size: NA
d_call: TRBD2
v_call: TRBV3-1/TRBV3-2
cdr3_nt: TGTGCCAGCAGCCCAGGGGAGAGACTAGCGGTGGTCGAGACCCAGTACTTC
cdr3_aa: CASSPGERLAVVETQYF

j_call: TRBJ2-5
clone_size: NA
d_call: TRBD2
v_call: TRBV19
cdr3_nt: TGTGCCAGTTCCAGACTAGCGGGGGCTCAAGAGACCCAGTACTTC
cdr3_aa: CASSRLAGAQETQYF

j_call: TRBJ2-5
clone_size: NA
d_call: TRBD2
v_call: TRBV3-1/TRBV3-2
cdr3_nt: TGTGCCAGCAGCCCCTTTACTAGCGGCCCCCGGGAGACCCAGTACTTC
cdr3_aa: CASSPFTSGPRETQYF

j_call: TRBJ2-3
clone_size: NA
d_call: TRBD1
v_call: TRBV6-5
cdr3_nt: TGTGCCAGCACCCTACGAGGGGGCCTCACAGATACGCAGTATTTT
cdr3_aa: CASTLRGGLTDTQYF

j_call: TRBJ1-3
clone_size: NA
d_call: TRBD1
v_call: TRBV5-1
cdr3_nt: TGCGCCAGCAGCCCCCGGACAGGCTTTTCTGGAAACACCATATATTTT
cdr3_aa: CASSPRTGFSGNTIYF

j_call: TRBJ1-3
clone_size: once
d_call: NA
v_call: TRBV11-2
cdr3_nt: TGCGCCAGCAGCTTAGAAGGGACTTCTGGAAACACCATATATTTT
cdr3_aa: CASSLEGTSGNTIYF

j_call: TRBJ2-1
clone_size: NA
d_call: TRBD2
v_call: TRBV5-1
cdr3_nt: TGCGCCAGCCGGACTAGCGGGAGGGATCCCTACAATGAGCAGTTCTTC
cdr3_aa: CASRTSGRDPYNEQFF

j_call: TRBJ2-1
clone_size: NA
d_call: NA
v_call: TRBV2
cdr3_nt: TGTGCCAGCAACGAAGGGGTATACAATGAGCAGTTCTTC
cdr3_aa: CASNEGVYNEQFF

j_call: TRBJ1-1
clone_size: NA
d_call: NA
v_call: TRBV6-4
cdr3_nt: TGTGCCAGCAGTCCAAGCACCGACACTGAAGCTTTCTTT
cdr3_aa: CASSPSTDTEAFF

j_call: TRBJ2-5
clone_size: NA
d_call: NA
v_call: TRBV5-1
cdr3_nt: TGCGCCAGCAGCTCTACAGGGGCCGGGGGCGAGACCCAGTACTTC
cdr3_aa: CASSSTGAGGETQYF

j_call: TRBJ1-2
clone_size: NA
d_call: TRBD1
v_call: TRBV18
cdr3_nt: TGTGCCAGCTCACCCGAACAGGGGACTTACTATGGCTACACCTTC
cdr3_aa: CASSPEQGTYYGYTF

j_call: TRBJ2-5
clone_size: NA
d_call: TRBD2
v_call: TRBV6-1
cdr3_nt: TGTGCCAGCAGTGAAGCGCGTATAGCGGGGCTCCAAGAGACCCAGTACTTC
cdr3_aa: CASSEARIAGLQETQYF